The next 5 T cell receptor beta chains were all read from a single sample in a study of graft-versus-host responses after intestinal transplantation. Sequencing was performed with immunoSEQ multiplex PCR; in TCRdb, only in-frame clones are kept and a portion is missing. The sample contains over 100,000 clones, just over 90% of which appear only once. These receptors are not linked to any known antigen. The source was unstimulated CD4+ T cells sorted from spleen or lymph node cells, collected before transplant. The receptors were gathered from a human donor who was the organ donor for an intestinal transplant.

The rearrangement uses TRBV15 and TRBJ2-1; perhaps TRBD1 as D (6 bases). CDR1 and CDR2 (germline): LNHNV, YYDKDF (reference sequence). This CDR3 region has 12 residues. V dropped 2 bases and J dropped 11 bases, with 10 bases sitting between them. In DNA form, the CDR3 reads TGTGCCACCAGCAGACCAGGGGAAAAGCAGTTCTTC. Its protein product is CATSRPGEKQFF.

The chain carries TRBV27 and TRBJ1-2, with no clear D. The V end was cut by 2 bases, the J end by 2 bases, with 12 bases between. The CDR3 sequence is 15 residues long. CDR1 is MNHEY and CDR2 is SMNVEV in the germline V gene (reference sequence). The CDR3 protein is CASSLRGLGNYGYTF. The DNA for the CDR3 is TGTGCCAGCAGTTTACGGGGTTTAGGGAACTATGGCTACACCTTC.

This clone has just one count. The V and J genes are TRBV4-1 and TRBJ2-3; 9 nucleotides line up with TRBD2. The J segment lost 6 bases and the V segment lost 0 bases, leaving 13 bases of the junction unmatched. The CDR3 has 18 amino acids. Germline CDR1 is MGHRA and CDR2 is YSYEKL. The CDR3 DNA follows: TGCGCCAGCAGCCAAGAATTGGCTAGCGGGACATGGCCGGATACGCAGTATTTT. This translates into CASSQELASGTWPDTQYF.

The gene calls are TRBV7-3 and TRBJ2-1; D not resolved. This CDR3 spans 14 amino acids. V was cut by 5 bases and J by 6 bases, with 14 bases left in between. The germline gives CDR1 SGHTA, CDR2 FQGTGA. Here the CDR3 reads CASSPFGGPNEQFF. CDR3 DNA: TGTGCCAGCAGCCCCTTTGGTGGTCCCAATGAGCAGTTCTTC.

The gene calls are TRBV4-1 and TRBJ2-5, with TRBD2 matching over 9 bases. Trimming cost V 1 base and J 2 bases; bases outside gene matches: 5. Germline V CDR1 and CDR2: MGHRA, YSYEKL. CDR3 size: 16 residues. The CDR3 sequence: CASSQVGLAGQETQYF. The CDR3 DNA reads as TGCGCCAGCAGCCAAGTGGGGCTAGCGGGGCAAGAGACCCAGTACTTC.